This TCR beta chain was identified in a study of T-cell reconstitution after alpha-beta-depleted transplantation in children. Broader study findings: Some patients' high day-60 TCRbeta diversity was traced to surviving recipient T cells and thymic progenitors. A year had passed since transplant, and T-cell counts and diversity by then came mostly from newly produced T cells. By about two months after transplant, alpha-beta T cells reportedly arose from several hundred graft clones that had expanded.

For this clonotype: Its matching antigen is unknown.

As it was prepared, the TCRbeta library received unique molecular identifiers. TCRdb used MiXCR to reprocess the PCR reads, holding one entry per CDR3 protein. The data hold about 440,000 distinct CDR3 sequences, with 43% observed a single time. Germline loops: CDR1 SGHRS, CDR2 YFSETQ. The CDR3 is 12 residues long. The V and J ends lost 6 bases and 6 bases respectively, with 11 bases between them. The clonotype was recovered from a girl aged 2-10 years with aplastic anemia, due to receive a stem cell transplant. The chain joins TRBV5-1 to TRBJ2-3; D may be TRBD1 (5 bases). Sequenced material: PBMCs, taken before TCRalphabeta/CD19-depleted stem cell transplant. The CDR3 DNA reads TGCGCCAGCATTACAGGAGAGGATACGCAGTATTTT. Protein product: CASITGEDTQYF.